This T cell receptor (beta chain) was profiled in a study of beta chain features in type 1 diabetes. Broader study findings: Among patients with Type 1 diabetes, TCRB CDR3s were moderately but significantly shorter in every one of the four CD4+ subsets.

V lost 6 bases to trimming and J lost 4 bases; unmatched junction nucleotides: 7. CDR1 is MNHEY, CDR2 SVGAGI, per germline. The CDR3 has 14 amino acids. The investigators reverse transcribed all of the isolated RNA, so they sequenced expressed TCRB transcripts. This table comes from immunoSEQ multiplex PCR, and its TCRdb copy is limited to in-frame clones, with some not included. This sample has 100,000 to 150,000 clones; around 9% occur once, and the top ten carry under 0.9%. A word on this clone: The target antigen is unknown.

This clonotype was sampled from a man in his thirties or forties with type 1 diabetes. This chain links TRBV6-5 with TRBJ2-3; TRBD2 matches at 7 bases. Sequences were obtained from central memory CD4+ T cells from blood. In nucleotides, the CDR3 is TGTGCCAGCAGCCCAGCCCGGGGGGCAGATACGCAGTATTTT. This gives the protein CASSPARGADTQYF.